The 23 T cell receptor beta chains presented below share a single source sample, sequenced in a study of blood T cells in healthy people across ages. A second roughly 6 to 11 cycle PCR used barcoded and J-beta primers. TCRdb analysed the 5' RACE reads with MiXCR anew, one entry per CDR3 protein. Here the sample spans hundreds of thousands of distinct CDR3 sequences, roughly 44% being singletons. The specimen sequenced was blood. The receptors stem from a man between 60 and 75 years old in good health.

The CDR3 here is CASRLSNENIQYF. The CDR3, as DNA: TGTGCCAGCAGACTATCTAACGAAAACATTCAGTACTTC. This chain connects TRBV27 to TRBJ2-4; D ambiguous. The CDR3 runs to 13 residues. The V end was cut by 6 bases, the J end by 5 bases, with 11 bases between. Germline V CDR1 and CDR2: MNHEY, SMNVEV (reference sequence).

The chain uses TRBV6-2 or TRBV6-3 and TRBJ1-4; D gene unclear. This CDR3 region has 14 residues. Between the trimmed V and J ends, which lost 6 bases and 2 bases, there was a span of 10 bases. The germline CDR1 and CDR2 sequences are MNHEY and SVGEGT. CDR3 loop: CASRPHGTNEKLFF. CDR3 nucleotides: TGTGCCAGCAGACCACACGGGACTAATGAAAAACTGTTTTTT.

Turning to this clonotype: A much larger clone sits a single nucleotide away, making a read error possible. The genes are TRBV7-2 and TRBJ1-3; no clear D gene. CDR1 SGHTA and CDR2 FQGNSA come from the germline V gene. CDR3 length: 15 amino acids. CDR3 in DNA: TGTGCCAGCAGCTTCGGACCGCCAGGAGGAAACATCATATATTTT. This translates into CASSFGPPGGNIIYF.

The chain joins TRBV2 to TRBJ2-1; 8 nucleotides agree with TRBD2. This CDR3 has 14 residues. Germline V CDR1 and CDR2: SNHLY, FYNNEI. J gave up 7 bases and V 7 bases, and 9 bases lay outside the gene matches. The CDR3 is CASNIAGSENEQFF. The CDR3 region has the DNA TGTGCCAGCAATATAGCGGGGAGCGAAAATGAGCAGTTCTTC. The variable domain in full, completed from reference TRBV2 and TRBJ2-1, reads EPEVTQTPSHQVTQMGQEVILRCVPISNHLYFYWYRQILGQKVEFLVSFYNNEISEKSEIFDDQFSVERPDGSNFTLKIRSTKLEDSAMYFCASNIAGSENEQFFGPGTRLTVL.

V and J are TRBV6-6 and TRBJ2-5; TRBD1 might be the D (6 bases). Trimming removed 2 bases at V and 5 bases at J, with 15 bases between. This CDR3 has 15 amino acids. CDR1 and CDR2 from the germline V gene are MNHNY and SVGAGI (reference sequence). CDR3: CASSYHKGQRETQYF. In DNA form, the CDR3 reads TGTGCCAGCAGTTACCACAAAGGACAGCGGGAGACCCAGTACTTC.

The chain recombines TRBV4-3 with TRBJ2-7, with 9 bases that match TRBD1. The CDR3 spans 15 residues. CDR1 is LGHNA, CDR2 YSLEER, per germline. The V segment lost 2 bases and the J segment 3 bases; nucleotides outside the gene matches: 5. The CDR3 spells CASSQTTGQGYEQYF. The CDR3, as DNA: TGCGCCAGCAGCCAAACAACGGGACAGGGCTACGAGCAGTACTTC.

The V call is TRBV5-6, the J call TRBJ2-3; D call uncertain. The CDR3 length is 13 residues. Germline CDR1 reads SGHDT; CDR2 reads YYEEEE. The germline V and J ends were trimmed by 4 bases and 5 bases, with 11 bases remaining between them. The CDR3 loop is CASSRAAQDTQYF. The CDR3 DNA reads as TGTGCCAGCAGCCGGGCTGCCCAAGATACGCAGTATTTT.

This clonotype was observed a few times. The genes are TRBV9 and TRBJ2-7; 7 bases match TRBD2. This CDR3 region has 17 residues. V shed 0 bases, J shed 5 bases, and the junction held 14 bases outside the gene matches. Germline V gene sequence: CDR1 SGDLS, CDR2 YYNGEE. The CDR3 DNA reads TGTGCCAGCAGCGTAGATCCTCGGGACTACGCCGTCCACGAGCAGTACTTC. Translation gives CASSVDPRDYAVHEQYF. Filled out from reference TRBV9 and TRBJ2-7, the complete variable domain reads DSGVTQTPKHLITATGQRVTLRCSPRSGDLSVYWYQQSLDQGLQFLIQYYNGEERAKGNILERFSAQQFPDLHSELNLSSLELGDSALYFCASSVDPRDYAVHEQYFGPGTRLTVT.

This clonotype was observed a handful of times. This chain connects TRBV7-9 to TRBJ1-5; 7 nucleotides agree with TRBD1. The ends lost 2 bases at V and 7 bases at J; junction bases unmatched: 5. The CDR3 spans 14 residues. Germline-derived CDR1 and CDR2 are SEHNR and FQNEAQ (reference sequence). CDR3 loop: CASSLTTGDQPQHF. In nucleotides, the CDR3 is TGTGCCAGCAGCTTAACCACAGGGGACCAGCCCCAGCATTTT.

The V call is TRBV12-3 or TRBV12-4, the J call TRBJ2-7; D may be TRBD2 (6 bases). Gene TRBJ2-5 matches the end of the DNA better, so the J call may be wrong. This CDR3 spans 15 amino acids. The CDR3 sequence: CASLRGRGWGETQYF. In DNA form, the CDR3 reads TGTGCCAGCCTTCGTGGGCGGGGCTGGGGAGAGACCCAGTACTTC.

With regard to this clonotype: Germline and junction disagree at one end, which may indicate a read error. The J gene is TRBJ2-5, the V gene TRBV24-1, with 7 bases lining up with TRBD2. Per germline, CDR1 KGHDR and CDR2 SFDVKD. The CDR3 runs 16 residues. CDR3 bases: TGTGCCACCAGTGATTTTGCGACGGGAGGACAAGGGACCCAGTACTTC. Amino acids: CATSDFATGGQGTQYF.

This clonotype was counted a few times. J is TRBJ1-2 and V is TRBV7-2, with 8 bases identical to TRBD1. The ends lost 4 bases at V and 5 bases at J; junction bases unmatched: 12. The germline gives CDR1 SGHTA, CDR2 FQGNSA. The CDR3 contains 16 residues. The CDR3 coding sequence is TGTGCCAGCAGCTCCGGGGGGCAGGGGGCTAGTTATGGCTACACCTTC. Translated, it gives CASSSGGQGASYGYTF.

Comment on this clonotype: Possible read error: a much larger clone is one base away. The genes are TRBV6-5 and TRBJ2-5; D is possibly TRBD1 (6 bases). The V gene's germline CDR1 is MNHEY and CDR2 SVGAGI. The V end lost 5 bases, the J end lost 0 bases, and 10 bases lay between the germline ends. This CDR3 spans 14 amino acids. CDR3 amino acids: CASSDDRYQETQYF. CDR3 in DNA: TGTGCCAGCAGTGACGACAGGTACCAAGAGACCCAGTACTTC.

The V call is TRBV5-6, the J call TRBJ1-2; 7 bases fit TRBD1. Unmatched junction bases numbered 11, after V lost 3 bases and J lost 6 bases. The CDR3 runs 15 residues. Germline CDR1 SGHDT, CDR2 YYEEEE. CDR3 sequence reads: CASSSITGDVDGYTF. The CDR3 region has the DNA TGTGCCAGCAGCTCGATAACAGGGGACGTGGATGGCTACACCTTC.

This clonotype was detected many times. The CDR3 reads CSVVGYEQYF. CDR3 nucleotide sequence: TGCAGCGTTGTGGGGTACGAGCAGTACTTC. The J gene is TRBJ2-7, the V gene TRBV29-1; D not resolved. Trimming left V 4 bases short and J 4 bases short, with 5 bases between. Looked up from germline, CDR1 is SQVTM and CDR2 is ANQGSEA. The CDR3 length is 10 residues.

This clonotype was detected only once. J is TRBJ2-7 and V is TRBV9; D not certain. Trimming removed 0 bases from V and 7 bases from J, with 11 bases in between. CDR1 is SGDLS and CDR2 is YYNGEE in the germline V gene. This CDR3 has 13 residues. The CDR3: CASSVEESPEQYF. The DNA for the CDR3 is TGTGCCAGCAGCGTAGAGGAGTCGCCTGAGCAGTACTTC. The whole variable domain, filled in from reference TRBV9 and TRBJ2-7, reads DSGVTQTPKHLITATGQRVTLRCSPRSGDLSVYWYQQSLDQGLQFLIQYYNGEERAKGNILERFSAQQFPDLHSELNLSSLELGDSALYFCASSVEESPEQYFGPGTRLTVT.

This clonotype was seen a few times. The chain has TRBV6-2 or TRBV6-3 and TRBJ2-6; D is perhaps TRBD1 (6 bases). Trimming took off 5 bases at V and 0 bases at J, with 17 bases between the two ends. Germline lookup yields CDR1 MNHEY and CDR2 SVGEGT. This CDR3 contains 18 residues. CDR3 protein: CASSPMVGDNSGANVLTF. The DNA of the CDR3 is TGTGCCAGCAGTCCAATGGTGGGGGACAACTCTGGGGCCAACGTCCTGACTTTC.

This clonotype came up a few times. The chain employs TRBV7-8 and TRBJ1-1, with D unresolved. This CDR3 region has 13 residues. Deletions cut 5 bases from V and 4 bases from J, with 11 bases between. Germline CDR1 and CDR2: SGHVS and FQNEAQ. CDR3 nucleotides: TGTGCCAGCAGCGTAGATAGTAGCACTGAAGCTTTCTTT. Protein product: CASSVDSSTEAFF. The full variable domain, with the rest looked up from reference TRBV7-8 and TRBJ1-1, is GAGVSQSPRYKVAKRGQDVALRCDPISGHVSLFWYQQALGQGPEFLTYFQNEAQLDKSGLPSDRFFAERPEGSVSTLKIQRTQQEDSAVYLCASSVDSSTEAFFGQGTRLTVV.

This clonotype was found a few times. V is TRBV19 and J is TRBJ1-2; 9 positions agree with TRBD1. Germline values: CDR1 LNHDA, CDR2 SQIVND (reference sequence). The V and J ends lost 5 bases and 4 bases, in that order; junction bases with no gene match: 5. This CDR3 is 14 amino acids long. CDR3 sequence (DNA): TGTGCCAGTAGTGTGGGACAGGGAACCTATGGCTACACCTTC. Translated, it gives CASSVGQGTYGYTF.

This rearrangement joins TRBV7-2 to TRBJ1-2; 9 bases line up with TRBD1. The CDR3 is made up of 15 amino acids. The germline CDR1 and CDR2 sequences are SGHTA and FQGNSA. V dropped 6 bases and J dropped 8; count of bases not matched to a gene: 13. CDR3 nucleotide sequence: TGTGCCAGCAGTGGGGGACAGGGAGAGGTAGAAGGCTACACCTTC. This sequence encodes CASSGGQGEVEGYTF.

For this clonotype: This may be a read error, as it is one base from a much larger clone. CDR3 loop: CASSQGWAYNPPLHF. In nucleotides, the CDR3 is TGCGCCAGCAGTCAAGGGTGGGCTTATAATCCACCCCTCCACTTT. This rearrangement joins TRBV23-1 to TRBJ1-6; no clear D gene. TRBV23-1 is flagged as an ORF with uncertain function. The CDR3 contains 15 residues.

The chain joins TRBV5-1 to TRBJ2-3; 9 bases map to TRBD1. The junction had 4 bases not matched to a gene; V was cut back by 2 bases and J by 3 bases. The V gene's germline CDR1 is SGHRS and CDR2 YFSETQ. The CDR3 has 15 amino acids. This CDR3 reads CASSFRGTGTDTQYF. CDR3 sequence (DNA): TGCGCCAGCAGCTTTAGGGGGACAGGGACAGATACGCAGTATTTT.

The gene calls are TRBV7-9 and TRBJ2-1; D might be TRBD1 (5 bases). The CDR3 has 17 amino acids. Looked up from germline, CDR1 is SEHNR and CDR2 is FQNEAQ (reference sequence). V lost 2 bases and J 1 base, leaving 15 bases between the germline ends. In nucleotides, the CDR3 is TGTGCCAGCAGCTTAATCTCAGGGCGGCGGTCCTACAATGAGCAGTTCTTC. It specifies CASSLISGRRSYNEQFF.